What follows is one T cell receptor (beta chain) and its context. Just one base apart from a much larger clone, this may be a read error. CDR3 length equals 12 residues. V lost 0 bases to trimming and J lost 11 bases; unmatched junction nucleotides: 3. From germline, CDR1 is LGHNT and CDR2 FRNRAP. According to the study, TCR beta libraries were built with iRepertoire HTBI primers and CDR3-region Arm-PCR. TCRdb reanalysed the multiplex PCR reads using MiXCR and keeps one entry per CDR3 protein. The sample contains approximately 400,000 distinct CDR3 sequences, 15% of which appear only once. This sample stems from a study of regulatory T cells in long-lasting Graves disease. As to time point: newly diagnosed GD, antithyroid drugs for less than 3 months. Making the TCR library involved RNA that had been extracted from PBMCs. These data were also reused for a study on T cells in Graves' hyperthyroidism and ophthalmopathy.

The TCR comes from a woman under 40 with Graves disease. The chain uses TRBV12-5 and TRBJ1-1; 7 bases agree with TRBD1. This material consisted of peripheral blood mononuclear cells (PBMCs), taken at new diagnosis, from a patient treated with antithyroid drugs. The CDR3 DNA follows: TGTGCTAGTGGTTTGGTACAGGGGATGGCTTTCTTT. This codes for CASGLVQGMAFF.